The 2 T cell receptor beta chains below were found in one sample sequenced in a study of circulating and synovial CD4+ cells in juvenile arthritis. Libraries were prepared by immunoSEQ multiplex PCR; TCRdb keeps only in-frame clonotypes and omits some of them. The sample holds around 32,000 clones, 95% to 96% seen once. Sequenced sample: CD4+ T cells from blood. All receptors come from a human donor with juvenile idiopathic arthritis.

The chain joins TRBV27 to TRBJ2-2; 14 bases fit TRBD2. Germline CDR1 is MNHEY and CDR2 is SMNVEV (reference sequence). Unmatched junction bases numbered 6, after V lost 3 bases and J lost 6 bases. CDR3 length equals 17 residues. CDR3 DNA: TGTGCCAGCAGTTTCCGGACTAGCGGGAGGACGGCCGGGGAGCTGTTTTTT. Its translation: CASSFRTSGRTAGELFF.

CDR3 coding DNA: TGTGCCAGTAGCTCTTCGGACAGGGGAAGGCCCTACGAGCAGTACTTC. Translated: CASSSSDRGRPYEQYF. The chain uses TRBV19 and TRBJ2-7, with 9 bases matching TRBD1. Trimming took 6 bases from V and 2 from J; bases not matched to a gene: 11. Germline-derived CDR1 and CDR2 are LNHDA and SQIVND (reference sequence). This CDR3 spans 16 amino acids.